What follows describes a single T cell receptor (beta chain). The antigen remains undetermined. These data originate in a study of blood T cells in healthy people across ages. Whole-study findings and limits: A roughly linear fall in TCR beta diversity per million T cells was seen with increasing age.

Germline values: CDR1 MNHEY, CDR2 SVGEGT. Trimming stripped 6 bases from V and 2 bases from J, with 14 bases between. The CDR3 totals 14 residues. Sample-barcoded 5' priming and a J-beta primer mix drove a second PCR of about 7 to 12 cycles. From the 5' RACE reads, TCRdb called clonotypes with MiXCR, one entry per CDR3 protein. Of fewer than 1 million distinct CDR3 sequences listed, around 42% were seen once; the top ten hold around 21%. The sequenced sample consisted of blood. The sequence was collected from a man between 60 and 75 years old in good health. This chain joins TRBV6-2 or TRBV6-3 and TRBJ2-7; tentatively, D is TRBD2 (6 bases). The CDR3 region has the DNA TGTGCCAGCAGCAGAACTAGCTTAACCTACGAGCAGTACTTC. This sequence encodes CASSRTSLTYEQYF.